The 32 T cell receptor beta chains below come from one sample, sequenced in a study of cytomegalovirus exposure and HLA in healthy donors. A multiplex PCR was run with 60 Vbeta primers and 13 Jbeta primers. Assay: immunoSEQ multiplex PCR; the TCRdb copy retains only in-frame clones and omits some. This table has hundreds of thousands of clones, around 80% appearing once. Specimen: PBMCs. Receptors were obtained from a male donor in good health and CMV-seronegative.

For this clone: The same CDR3 can be traced to other DNA sequences in this sample. The V gene is TRBV27, the J gene TRBJ2-7; 7 bases are a match to TRBD1. V lost 3 bases to trimming and J lost 1 base; unmatched junction nucleotides: 0. This CDR3 has 13 amino acids. Germline assignment: CDR1 MNHEY and CDR2 SMNVEV (reference sequence). The CDR3 region is CASSLTGSYEQYF. The CDR3 DNA follows: TGTGCCAGCAGTTTGACAGGGTCCTACGAGCAGTACTTC.

The genes are TRBV5-6 and TRBJ2-2, with D perhaps matching TRBD1 (6 bases). V lost 0 bases and J 2 bases, leaving 8 bases between the germline ends. Germline loops: CDR1 SGHDT, CDR2 YYEEEE. This CDR3 spans 15 amino acids. CDR3 amino acids: CASSLVGTNTGELFF. The CDR3 nucleotides are TGTGCCAGCAGCTTGGTTGGGACAAACACCGGGGAGCTGTTTTTT.

The chain uses TRBV28 and TRBJ1-5, with 7 bases fitting TRBD1. Trimming took 3 bases from V and 1 from J; bases not matched to a gene: 6. CDR1 is MDHEN, CDR2 SYDVKM, per germline. The CDR3 spans 16 residues. The DNA of the CDR3 is TGTGCCAGCAGTTTTAGGTCGACAGGGAGCAATCAGCCCCAGCATTTT. Amino acids: CASSFRSTGSNQPQHF.

This clone was observed a few times. The chain uses TRBV10-3 and TRBJ2-3, with D perhaps matching TRBD1 (5 bases). Trimming took off 8 bases at V and 4 bases at J, with 16 bases between the two ends. Germline V CDR1 and CDR2: ENHRY, SYGVKD. The CDR3 loop spans 14 amino acids. The CDR3 DNA reads as TGTGCCATCCGTTCCAACGACAGATCAGATACGCAGTATTTT. This codes for CAIRSNDRSDTQYF.

This sequence joins TRBV6-1 and TRBJ2-3, with 7 bases matching TRBD2. The CDR3 has 14 amino acids. J was trimmed by 4 bases and V by 8 bases; bases with no gene match: 9. CDR1 is MNHNS and CDR2 is SASEGT in the germline V gene. The CDR3 nucleotides read TGTGCCAGCCAGGGCGGGAGTGGCGCAGATACGCAGTATTTT. This codes for CASQGGSGADTQYF.

J is TRBJ2-3 and V is TRBV19; weak D call: TRBD1 (6 bases). The germline V and J ends were trimmed by 3 bases and 2 bases, with 12 bases remaining between them. The germline gives CDR1 LNHDA, CDR2 SQIVND (reference sequence). This CDR3 has 15 amino acids. The DNA of the CDR3 is TGTGCCAGTAGTATTCTGACAGGATTCACAGATACGCAGTATTTT. Translation: CASSILTGFTDTQYF.

V gene TRBV19 combines with J gene TRBJ2-1; 7 bases are shared with TRBD2. V dropped 7 bases and J dropped 0; count of bases not matched to a gene: 9. Germline CDR1 reads LNHDA; CDR2 reads SQIVND (reference sequence). This CDR3 spans 16 amino acids. For the CDR3, the DNA is TGTGCCAGTATAGGAGAGCGGGGCAGCTCCTACAATGAGCAGTTCTTC. Translated, it gives CASIGERGSSYNEQFF.

The CDR3 bases are TGTGCCAGCAGCTTTAAGACTAGCGGTAACCACAATGAGCAGTTCTTC. This translates into CASSFKTSGNHNEQFF. The chain couples TRBV5-4 to TRBJ2-1; TRBD2 aligns across 9 bases. The J segment lost 5 bases and the V segment lost 2 bases, leaving 8 bases of the junction unmatched. Germline V gives CDR1 SGHNT, CDR2 YYREEE (reference sequence). There are 16 residues in the CDR3.

The V call is TRBV28, the J call TRBJ2-7; 7 bases align to TRBD2. The CDR3 has 13 residues. Germline CDR1 MDHEN, CDR2 SYDVKM. V shed 11 bases, J shed 2 bases, and the junction held 9 bases outside the gene matches. CDR3 nucleotide sequence: TGTGCCTGCATGCGGGCGGGAGCCTACGAGCAGTACTTC. Amino acid sequence: CACMRAGAYEQYF. Full variable domain (remainder filled in from reference TRBV28 and TRBJ2-7): DVKVTQSSRYLVKRTGEKVFLECVQDMDHENMFWYRQDPGLGLRLIYFSYDVKMKEKGDIPEGYSVSREKKERFSLILESASTNQTSMYLCACMRAGAYEQYFGPGTRLTVT.

CDR3 in amino acids: CASSSTGGRGTEAFF. In DNA form, the CDR3 reads TGTGCCAGTAGTTCTACAGGGGGGCGGGGCACTGAAGCTTTCTTT. This chain links TRBV19 with TRBJ1-1, with 8 bases aligning to TRBD1. The germline V gene has CDR1 LNHDA and CDR2 SQIVND (reference sequence). The CDR3 consists of 15 residues. V lost 5 bases and J lost 4; bases outside the gene matches: 9.

The chain couples TRBV18 to TRBJ1-6; tentative D call: TRBD1 (5 bases). The germline V and J ends were trimmed by 1 base and 9 bases, with 16 bases remaining between them. Germline CDR1 reads KGHSH; CDR2 reads LQKENI. The CDR3 is 16 residues long. CDR3 DNA: TGTGCCAGCTCACCACAAGGACCGACAGTTAGTTCACCCCTCCACTTT. Its translation: CASSPQGPTVSSPLHF.

The genes are TRBV7-9 and TRBJ1-4, with 8 bases fitting TRBD1. CDR3 size: 16 residues. Unmatched junction bases numbered 8, after V lost 3 bases and J lost 5 bases. CDR1 SEHNR and CDR2 FQNEAQ come from the germline V gene (reference sequence). CDR3 nucleotide sequence: TGTGCCAGCAGCTTTAACTCGGGACAGGAGAATGAAAAACTGTTTTTT. It specifies CASSFNSGQENEKLFF. The full variable domain, its missing parts supplied by reference TRBV7-9 and TRBJ1-4, is DTGVSQNPRHKITKRGQNVTFRCDPISEHNRLYWYRQTLGQGPEFLTYFQNEAQLEKSRLLSDRFSAERPKGSFSTLEIQRTEQGDSAMYLCASSFNSGQENEKLFFGSGTQLSVL.

This chain uses TRBV14 with TRBJ1-5; tentative D call: TRBD1 (5 bases). Germline V gene lookup returns CDR1 SGHDN and CDR2 FVKESK. This CDR3 is built from 13 residues. V shed 5 bases and J shed 2 bases, with 7 bases lying between them. CDR3 sequence (DNA): TGTGCCAGCAGCGGGGGGGGCAATCAGCCCCAGCATTTT. It encodes CASSGGGNQPQHF. Full variable domain (rest looked up from reference TRBV14 and TRBJ1-5): EAGVTQFPSHSVIEKGQTVTLRCDPISGHDNLYWYRRVMGKEIKFLLHFVKESKQDESGMPNNRFLAERTGGTYSTLKVQPAELEDSGVYFCASSGGGNQPQHFGDGTRLSIL.

This chain links TRBV4-2 with TRBJ2-7; no clear D. V dropped 1 base and J dropped 7 bases, with 8 bases sitting between them. The germline V gene encodes CDR1 LGHNA and CDR2 YNFKEQ. The CDR3 runs to 12 residues. CDR3 residues: CASSQVGWEQYF. Here the CDR3 DNA reads TGTGCCAGCAGCCAAGTCGGGTGGGAGCAGTACTTC.

This clone has more than one count but fewer than ten. The chain has TRBV7-9 and TRBJ2-5; 7 bases are a match to TRBD2. V trimming: 5 bases; J trimming: 7 bases; junction bases outside the gene matches: 10. Per the germline V gene, CDR1 is SEHNR and CDR2 is FQNEAQ (reference sequence). This CDR3 is 14 amino acids long. The DNA of the CDR3 is TGTGCCAGCAGCGCGAGCGGGAACTACGGGACCCAGTACTTC. Translated: CASSASGNYGTQYF.

The rearrangement joins TRBV6-1 to TRBJ1-1; D remains ambiguous. The length of the CDR3 is 14 residues. CDR1 MNHNS and CDR2 SASEGT come from the germline V gene. Deletions cut 0 bases from V and 4 bases from J, with 9 bases between. This chain's CDR3 is CASSEAYASTEAFF. Written as DNA, the CDR3 is TGTGCCAGCAGTGAAGCGTACGCTAGCACTGAAGCTTTCTTT.

The chain employs TRBV5-4 and TRBJ2-7; 7 nucleotides match TRBD2. Germline V gene data show CDR1 as SGHNT and CDR2 as YYREEE (reference sequence). With 2 bases clipped from V and 1 base from J, the junction kept 15 bases outside the gene matches. This CDR3 comprises 18 residues. The DNA of the CDR3 is TGTGCCAGCAGCTTCCCCGGTCGTAGCGGGCGTGATTCCTACGAGCAGTACTTC. It is translated as CASSFPGRSGRDSYEQYF.

V gene TRBV7-2 combines with J gene TRBJ1-4; D is possibly TRBD1 (5 bases). Trimming shortened V by 7 bases and J by 6 bases, and 15 bases separated the two germline ends. Germline V gives CDR1 SGHTA, CDR2 FQGNSA. The CDR3 is 14 amino acids. DNA of the CDR3: TGTGCCAGCACCTTTTACGGAGGGGATGAAAAACTGTTTTTT. It specifies CASTFYGGDEKLFF.

The chain recombines TRBV6-5 with TRBJ2-1; 9 bases are a match to TRBD1. Trimming took 4 bases from V and 6 from J; bases not matched to a gene: 7. Germline V gene lookup returns CDR1 MNHEY and CDR2 SVGAGI. This CDR3 is 15 amino acids long. CDR3 residues: CASSFTGTGINEQFF. The CDR3 bases are TGTGCCAGCAGTTTTACCGGGACAGGGATCAATGAGCAGTTCTTC.

J is TRBJ2-7 and V is TRBV19, with D possibly TRBD2 on 5 matching bases. Germline CDR1 LNHDA, CDR2 SQIVND (reference sequence). Trimming shortened V by 4 bases and J by 3 bases, and 7 bases separated the two germline ends. The CDR3 spans 12 residues. The CDR3 DNA reads as TGTGCCAGTAGTACCGGGGTCTACGAGCAGTACTTC. It is translated as CASSTGVYEQYF. The full variable domain, in which reference TRBV19 and TRBJ2-7 provide the parts outside the CDR3, is DGGITQSPKYLFRKEGQNVTLSCEQNLNHDAMYWYRQDPGQGLRLIYYSQIVNDFQKGDIAEGYSVSREKKESFPLTVTSAQKNPTAFYLCASSTGVYEQYFGPGTRLTVT.

The CDR3 protein is CASSLLGTRGADTQYF. The CDR3 DNA sequence: TGTGCCAGCAGTTTGCTAGGGACTAGGGGCGCAGATACGCAGTATTTT. The gene calls are TRBV28 and TRBJ2-3, with 8 bases that match TRBD2. The CDR3 runs to 16 residues. With 3 bases clipped from V and 4 bases from J, the junction kept 9 bases outside the gene matches. Germline V CDR1 and CDR2: MDHEN, SYDVKM.

CDR3 nucleotide sequence: TGTGCCAGCAGCTTGGGCCTTATAGAGACCCAGTACTTC. It encodes CASSLGLIETQYF. The rearrangement uses TRBV11-2 and TRBJ2-5; D gene uncertain. Trimming removed 3 bases from V and 4 bases from J, with 9 bases in between. The CDR3 is 13 residues long. Germline V gene data show CDR1 as SGHAT and CDR2 as FQNNGV. Filled out from reference TRBV11-2 and TRBJ2-5, the complete variable domain reads EAGVAQSPRYKIIEKRQSVAFWCNPISGHATLYWYQQILGQGPKLLIQFQNNGVVDDSQLPKDRFSAERLKGVDSTLKIQPAKLEDSAVYLCASSLGLIETQYFGPGTRLLVL.

J is TRBJ2-5 and V is TRBV7-6, with D maybe TRBD2 (6 bases). This CDR3 has 16 residues. From germline, CDR1 is SGHVS and CDR2 FNYEAQ. Trimming removed 4 bases at V and 5 bases at J, with 20 bases between. The CDR3 DNA reads as TGTGCCAGCAGCTCTCGACTAGAAAAAGGGTGGGAGACCCAGTACTTC. It encodes CASSSRLEKGWETQYF.

The chain employs TRBV7-9 and TRBJ2-5; 7 positions agree with TRBD1. The germline V gene encodes CDR1 SEHNR and CDR2 FQNEAQ (reference sequence). The CDR3 has 14 residues. The V segment lost 1 base and the J segment 11 bases; nucleotides outside the gene matches: 10. The CDR3 loop is CASSLVGDRAEQYF. In nucleotides, the CDR3 is TGTGCCAGCAGCTTAGTAGGGGACAGAGCTGAGCAGTACTTC. Using reference TRBV7-9 and TRBJ2-5 for the parts outside the CDR3, the full variable domain is DTGVSQNPRHKITKRGQNVTFRCDPISEHNRLYWYRQTLGQGPEFLTYFQNEAQLEKSRLLSDRFSAERPKGSFSTLEIQRTEQGDSAMYLCASSLVGDRAEQYFGPGTRLLVL.

The CDR3 region is CASTTIARGEQYF. In DNA, the CDR3 is TGTGCCAGCACCACGATTGCTAGAGGGGAGCAGTACTTC. The chain combines TRBV6-5 with TRBJ2-7; TRBD2 is a possible D gene (5 bases). Germline assignment: CDR1 MNHEY and CDR2 SVGAGI. V shed 7 bases and J shed 7 bases, with 17 bases lying between them. This CDR3 region has 13 residues.

J is TRBJ2-5 and V is TRBV10-3, with D perhaps matching TRBD2 (6 bases). Per germline, CDR1 ENHRY and CDR2 SYGVKD. With 3 bases removed from V and 4 bases from J, the gap between germline ends came to 15 bases. CDR3 length: 15 amino acids. The CDR3 loop reads CAISESQGAGETQYF. Here the CDR3 DNA reads TGTGCCATCAGTGAAAGCCAAGGAGCGGGAGAGACCCAGTACTTC.

V gene TRBV7-9 combines with J gene TRBJ1-6, with D uncertain. This CDR3 has 17 amino acids. CDR1 is SEHNR and CDR2 is FQNEAQ in the germline V gene (reference sequence). V was clipped by 1 base and J by 2 bases, with 12 bases between them. In nucleotides, the CDR3 is TGTGCCAGCAGCTTAGTTTTGGGAGGCGCCTATAATTCACCCCTCCACTTT. Translation gives CASSLVLGGAYNSPLHF.

This clone was seen more than once but under ten times. The genes are TRBV2 and TRBJ1-1; 7 positions agree with TRBD1. The CDR3 is made up of 14 amino acids. V lost 1 base and J lost 3; bases outside the gene matches: 2. Per germline, CDR1 SNHLY and CDR2 FYNNEI. The CDR3 sequence is CASSEVQGDTEAFF. Here the CDR3 DNA reads TGTGCCAGCAGTGAAGTGCAGGGGGACACTGAAGCTTTCTTT.

CDR3 residues: CASSLNPSGTGELFF. The CDR3 nucleotides read TGCGCCAGCAGCTTGAATCCGTCGGGGACCGGGGAGCTGTTTTTT. The rearrangement links TRBV5-1 to TRBJ2-2; D perhaps matches TRBD2 (5 bases). The CDR3 loop spans 15 amino acids. Germline-derived CDR1 and CDR2 are SGHRS and YFSETQ. V was pared by 1 base and J by 5 bases, with 12 bases between.

V is TRBV5-1 and J is TRBJ2-5, with 7 nucleotides matching TRBD2. The V gene end was trimmed by 0 bases and the J gene end by 11 bases; junction bases not matched to a gene: 13. Germline values: CDR1 SGHRS, CDR2 YFSETQ. This CDR3 contains 15 residues. The CDR3 DNA reads TGCGCCAGCAGCTTGGCGCGGGAGCGGTCGGGGGAGCAGTACTTC. Translating it yields CASSLARERSGEQYF.

The V gene is TRBV21-1, the J gene TRBJ2-5; the table's D call, TRBD1, has no DNA check behind it. TRBV21-1 is tagged as a pseudogene. The CDR3 totals 13 residues. CDR3 region: CAFLTGGRETQYF. Here the CDR3 DNA reads TGTGCCTTCCTTACAGGGGGACGAGAGACCCAGTACTTC.

The chain has TRBV9 and TRBJ2-7; TRBD1 agrees at 7 bases. The germline V gene encodes CDR1 SGDLS and CDR2 YYNGEE. V was pared by 3 bases and J by 3 bases, with 3 bases of the junction left unmatched. This CDR3 comprises 13 residues. In DNA form, the CDR3 reads TGTGCCAGCAGCGCACAGGGGTTCTACGAGCAGTACTTC. This translates into CASSAQGFYEQYF. Complete variable domain (other parts from reference TRBV9 and TRBJ2-7): DSGVTQTPKHLITATGQRVTLRCSPRSGDLSVYWYQQSLDQGLQFLIQYYNGEERAKGNILERFSAQQFPDLHSELNLSSLELGDSALYFCASSAQGFYEQYFGPGTRLTVT.